This T cell receptor beta chain comes out of a study of cytomegalovirus exposure and HLA in healthy donors. Whole-study findings and limits: As immune exposure information, only CMV serostatus was available. When a later analysis was performed, an Asian-associated ancestry cluster reportedly had fewer N-insertions than the roughly 630-donor mean. Rare TCR sequences predominated, though certain public TCRs were found in many donors.

PCR was performed using 60 Vbeta and 13 Jbeta primers. TCRdb's copy holds only in-frame clones and misses some; the assay was immunoSEQ multiplex PCR. The sample holds under 250,000 clones, around 85% seen once. The J segment lost 2 bases and the V segment lost 6 bases, leaving 13 bases of the junction unmatched. This CDR3 has 17 amino acids. CDR1 MDHEN and CDR2 SYDVKM come from the germline V gene. Details on this clone: What it binds is unknown.

The chain uses TRBV28 and TRBJ1-5; 7 bases match TRBD1. The sample consisted of PBMCs. This TCR derives from a man aged 45 to 65 in good health and CMV-seronegative. CDR3 protein: CASSTPEGALGNQPQHF. CDR3 coding DNA: TGTGCCAGCAGCACCCCCGAGGGGGCATTGGGCAATCAGCCCCAGCATTTT.